A single sample is the source of the 10 T cell receptor beta chains below, sequenced in a study of vaccination effects on CD4 cells after COVID-19. No antigens are known for them. With the ViraFEST assay, the study expanded antigen-specific CD4+ T cells using viral peptide pools, then sequenced them. A 10-day culture period preceded the isolation of CD4+ T cells. Each vaccine recipient was nucleocapsid antibody negative and had no prior SARS-CoV-2 infection. The repertoire was sequenced with immunoSEQ multiplex PCR; TCRdb's copy has only in-frame clones and lacks some. The sample includes 67,000 or so clones, around 72% of them seen just once. Here the sequenced sample was CD4+ T cells from PBMCs cultured with HCoV-OC43 spike peptides, taken before COVID-19 vaccination. Sample subset: HCoV-OC43 spike overlapping peptide pool stimulation. These receptors were obtained from a human donor who received a COVID-19 vaccine.

The sample holds a few counts of this clone. The rearrangement joins TRBV2 to TRBJ2-7; D is possibly TRBD2 (6 bases). This CDR3 is built from 14 residues. Germline V gene sequence: CDR1 SNHLY, CDR2 FYNNEI. V lost 4 bases to trimming and J lost 0 bases, with 10 bases between them. The CDR3 DNA is TGTGCCAGCAGTGTGGACGGGAGCTCCTACGAGCAGTACGTC. It specifies CASSVDGSSYEQYV.

This sequence joins TRBV5-1 and TRBJ1-4; 7 bases are a match to TRBD1. The CDR3 loop spans 14 amino acids. Germline trimming cut 4 bases from V and 2 bases from J; bases unmatched to any gene: 2. Germline assignment: CDR1 SGHRS and CDR2 YFSETQ. The CDR3 nucleotides read TGCGCCAGCAGCCTACAGGGGACTAATGAAAAACTGTTTTTT. This gives the protein CASSLQGTNEKLFF.

A few counts support this clone. The rearrangement uses TRBV4-3 and TRBJ1-2, with D uncertain. This CDR3 is built from 12 residues. Deletions cut 0 bases from V and 8 bases from J, with 7 bases between. CDR1 and CDR2 from the germline V gene are LGHNA and YSLEER. Here the CDR3 DNA reads TGCGCCAGCAGCCAAGATAGGCACGGCTACACCTTC. This gives the protein CASSQDRHGYTF.

This clone was counted a single time. The chain carries TRBV7-2 and TRBJ2-3; 13 positions agree with TRBD2. V was clipped by 5 bases and J by 2 bases; unmatched bases: 10. Germline CDR1 SGHTA, CDR2 FQGNSA. There are 18 residues in the CDR3. The CDR3 DNA reads as TGTGCCAGCAGCGATCCCGGACTAGCGGGGGCCAACACAGATACGCAGTATTTT. This codes for CASSDPGLAGANTDTQYF.

There are a few counts of this clone. The chain uses TRBV4-2 and TRBJ1-5; D unresolved. Trimming removed 0 bases at V and 3 bases at J, with 9 bases between. CDR3 length: 15 residues. Germline V CDR1 and CDR2: LGHNA, YNFKEQ. In DNA, the CDR3 is TGTGCCAGCAGCCAAGATATGACGGACAATCAGCCCCAGCATTTT. Translated, it gives CASSQDMTDNQPQHF.

The chain employs TRBV24-1 and TRBJ2-5, with D possibly being TRBD2 (5 bases). Looked up from germline, CDR1 is KGHDR and CDR2 is SFDVKD. The ends were cut back, 1 base at V and 5 bases at J, with 10 bases in the middle. The CDR3 totals 14 residues. CDR3 DNA sequence: TGTGCCACCAGTGATTTTAGGGAGAAGGAGACCCAGTACTTC. This encodes CATSDFREKETQYF.

The chain recombines TRBV7-2 with TRBJ2-3, with D maybe TRBD1 (6 bases). The CDR3 consists of 16 residues. Germline-derived CDR1 and CDR2 are SGHTA and FQGNSA. V was pared by 5 bases and J by 3 bases, with 18 bases between. The DNA of the CDR3 is TGTGCCAGCAGCCCTCATGCCGGACAGCGAACAGATACGCAGTATTTT. Its translation is CASSPHAGQRTDTQYF. The whole variable domain, filled in from reference TRBV7-2 and TRBJ2-3, reads GAGVSQSPSNKVTEKGKDVELRCDPISGHTALYWYRQSLGQGLEFLIYFQGNSAPDKSGLPSDRFSAERTGGSVSTLTIQRTQQEDSAVYLCASSPHAGQRTDTQYFGPGTRLTVL.

CDR3 nucleotide sequence: TGTGCCAGCAGCTTCCGACAGGGCGGGACCCAGTACTTC. The encoded protein is CASSFRQGGTQYF. V usage is TRBV5-6 and J usage is TRBJ2-5; 7 bases are a match to TRBD1. The junction had 5 bases not matched to a gene; V was cut back by 2 bases and J by 7 bases. Germline V gene data show CDR1 as SGHDT and CDR2 as YYEEEE. The CDR3 has 13 residues.

This clone turned up a few times. CDR3 sequence: CASSYSSSYYEQYV. The DNA of the CDR3 is TGTGCCAGCAGTTACTCGAGCAGTTACTACGAGCAGTACGTC. This chain joins TRBV6-2 or TRBV6-3 and TRBJ2-7, with D unclear. This CDR3 has 14 amino acids. Between the trimmed V and J ends, which lost 0 bases and 3 bases, there was a span of 9 bases. Germline-derived CDR1 and CDR2 are MNHEY and SVGEGT.

The V call is TRBV5-1, the J call TRBJ2-7; D gene uncertain. The CDR3 runs to 15 residues. Germline loops: CDR1 SGHRS, CDR2 YFSETQ. Trimming pared 0 bases from V and 4 bases from J, leaving 14 bases between. The DNA of the CDR3 is TGCGCCAGCAGCTTGGGGGCGGACCCAGTTTACGAGCAGTACGTC. Translated, it gives CASSLGADPVYEQYV.